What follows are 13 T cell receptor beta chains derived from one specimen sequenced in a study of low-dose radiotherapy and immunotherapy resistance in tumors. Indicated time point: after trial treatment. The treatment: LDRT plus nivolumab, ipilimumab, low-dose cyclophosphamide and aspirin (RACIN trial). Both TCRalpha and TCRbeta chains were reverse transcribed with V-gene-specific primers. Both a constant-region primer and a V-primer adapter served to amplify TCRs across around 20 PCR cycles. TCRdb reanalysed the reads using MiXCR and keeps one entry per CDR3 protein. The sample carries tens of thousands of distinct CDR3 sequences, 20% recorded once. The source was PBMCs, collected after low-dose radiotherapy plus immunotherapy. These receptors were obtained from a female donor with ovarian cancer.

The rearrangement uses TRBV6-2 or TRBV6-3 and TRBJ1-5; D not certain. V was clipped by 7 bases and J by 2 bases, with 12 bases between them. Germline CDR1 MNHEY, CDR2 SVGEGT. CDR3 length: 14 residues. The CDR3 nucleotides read TGTGCCAGCATCCCAGCTGGCGGCAATCAGCCCCAGCATTTT. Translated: CASIPAGGNQPQHF.

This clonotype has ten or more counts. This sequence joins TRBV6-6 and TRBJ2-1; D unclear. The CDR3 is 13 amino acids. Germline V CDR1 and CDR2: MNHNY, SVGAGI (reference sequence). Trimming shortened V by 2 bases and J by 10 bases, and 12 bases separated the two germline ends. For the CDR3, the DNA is TGTGCCAGCAGTTACGCCGGCCAGTGGGAGCAGTTCTTC. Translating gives CASSYAGQWEQFF.

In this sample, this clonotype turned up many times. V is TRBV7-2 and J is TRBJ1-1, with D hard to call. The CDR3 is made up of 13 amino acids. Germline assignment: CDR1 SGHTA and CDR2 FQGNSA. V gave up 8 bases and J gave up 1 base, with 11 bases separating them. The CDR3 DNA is TGTGCCAGCCTCCAACAGACGAACACTGAAGCTTTCTTT. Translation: CASLQQTNTEAFF.

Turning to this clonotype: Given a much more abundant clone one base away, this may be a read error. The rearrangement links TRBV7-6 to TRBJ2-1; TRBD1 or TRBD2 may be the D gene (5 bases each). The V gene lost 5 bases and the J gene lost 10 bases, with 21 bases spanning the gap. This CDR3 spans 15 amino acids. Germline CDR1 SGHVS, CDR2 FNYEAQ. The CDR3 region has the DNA TGTGCCAGCAGCATCCGGGACGCCAGCTCCTACGAGCAGTTCTTC. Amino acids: CASSIRDASSYEQFF. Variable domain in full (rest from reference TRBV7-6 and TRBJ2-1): GAGVSQSPRYKVTKRGQDVALRCDPISGHVSLYWYRQALGQGPEFLTYFNYEAQQDKSGLPNDRFSAERPEGSISTLTIQRTEQRDSAMYRCASSIRDASSYEQFFGPGTRLTVL.

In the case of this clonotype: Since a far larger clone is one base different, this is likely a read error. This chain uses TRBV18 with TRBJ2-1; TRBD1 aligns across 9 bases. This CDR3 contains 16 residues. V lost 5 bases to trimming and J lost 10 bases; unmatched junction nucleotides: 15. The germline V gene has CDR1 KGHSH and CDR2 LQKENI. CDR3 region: CASSSQGAGASYEQFF. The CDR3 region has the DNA TGTGCCAGCTCATCACAGGGGGCAGGGGCGTCCTACGAGCAGTTCTTC.

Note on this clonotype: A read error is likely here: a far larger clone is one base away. In nucleotides, the CDR3 is TGTGCCAGCAGTGGAGCACGCTACTCTGGAAACACCATATATTTT. Its protein is CASSGARYSGNTIYF. The chain joins TRBV6-6 to TRBJ1-3; D call uncertain. Germline V CDR1 and CDR2: MNHNY, SVGAGI (reference sequence). Trimming removed 5 bases from V and 0 bases from J, with 11 bases in between. The CDR3 consists of 15 residues.

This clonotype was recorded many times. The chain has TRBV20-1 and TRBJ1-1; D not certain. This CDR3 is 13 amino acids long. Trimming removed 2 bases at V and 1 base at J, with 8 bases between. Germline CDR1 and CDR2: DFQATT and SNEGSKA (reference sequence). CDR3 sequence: CSARKHTNTEAFF. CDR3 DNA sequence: TGCAGTGCTAGAAAGCACACGAACACTGAAGCTTTCTTT.

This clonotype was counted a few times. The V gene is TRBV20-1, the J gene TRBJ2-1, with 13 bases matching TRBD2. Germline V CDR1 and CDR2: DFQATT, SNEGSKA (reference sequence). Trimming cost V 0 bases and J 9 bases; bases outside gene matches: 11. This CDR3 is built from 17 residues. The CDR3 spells CSARDPGLAGEAGEQFF. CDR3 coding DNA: TGCAGTGCTAGAGATCCCGGACTAGCGGGAGAGGCGGGTGAGCAGTTCTTC.

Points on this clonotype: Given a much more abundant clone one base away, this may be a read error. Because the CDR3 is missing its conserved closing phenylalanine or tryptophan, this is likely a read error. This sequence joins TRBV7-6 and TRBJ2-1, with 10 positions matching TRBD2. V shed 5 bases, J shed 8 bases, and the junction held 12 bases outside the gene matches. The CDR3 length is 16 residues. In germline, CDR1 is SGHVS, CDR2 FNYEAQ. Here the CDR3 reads CASSILPLAGVDEQFL. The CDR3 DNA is TGTGCCAGCAGCATCCTGCCTCTAGCGGGAGTCGATGAGCAGTTCTTA.

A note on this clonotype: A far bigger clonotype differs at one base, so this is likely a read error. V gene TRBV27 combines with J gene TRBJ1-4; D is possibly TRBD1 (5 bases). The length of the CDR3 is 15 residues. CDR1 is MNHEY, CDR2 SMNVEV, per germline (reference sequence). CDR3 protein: CSSSRGGLENEKLFF. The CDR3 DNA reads TGTTCCAGCAGTCGGGGGGGACTGGAGAATGAAAAACTGTTTTTT. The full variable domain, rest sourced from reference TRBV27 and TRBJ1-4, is EAQVTQNPRYLITVTGKKLTVTCSQNMNHEYMSWYRQDPGLGLRQIYYSMNVEVTDKGDVPEGYKVSRKEKRNFPLILESPSPNQTSLYFCSSSRGGLENEKLFFGSGTQLSVL.

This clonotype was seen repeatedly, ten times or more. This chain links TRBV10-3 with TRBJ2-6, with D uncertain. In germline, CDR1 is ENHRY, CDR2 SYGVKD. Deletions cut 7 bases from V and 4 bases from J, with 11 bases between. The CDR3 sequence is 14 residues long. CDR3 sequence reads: CAIKADPGANVLTF. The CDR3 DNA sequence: TGTGCCATCAAAGCAGATCCCGGGGCCAACGTCCTGACTTTC.

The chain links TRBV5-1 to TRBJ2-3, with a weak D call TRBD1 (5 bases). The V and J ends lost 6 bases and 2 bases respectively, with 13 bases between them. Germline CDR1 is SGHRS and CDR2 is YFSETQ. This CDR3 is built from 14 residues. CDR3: CASKGALHTDTQYF. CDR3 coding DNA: TGCGCCAGCAAAGGGGCCTTACACACAGATACGCAGTATTTT.

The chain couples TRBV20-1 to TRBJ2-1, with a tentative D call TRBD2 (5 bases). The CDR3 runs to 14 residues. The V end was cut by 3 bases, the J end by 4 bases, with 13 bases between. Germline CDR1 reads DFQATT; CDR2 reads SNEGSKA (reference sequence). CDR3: CSASVGGSYNEQFF. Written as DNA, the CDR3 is TGCAGTGCTAGCGTTGGCGGGTCTTACAATGAGCAGTTCTTC.